The 24 T cell receptor beta chains reported below all come from one sample, sequenced in a study of neoadjuvant anti-PD-1 for oral cavity cancer. Clones were read by immunoSEQ multiplex PCR, and TCRdb kept only the in-frame ones, dropping some. The sample consists of 9,500 to 11,000 clones, over 40% of them appearing once. This material consisted of tumor tissue, taken before nivolumab (anti-PD-1) treatment. The receptor set was obtained from a person between 40 and 85 years old with oral cavity squamous cell carcinoma.

This sequence joins TRBV28 and TRBJ2-2, with TRBD1 matching over 9 bases. The CDR3 consists of 16 residues. Losses at the gene ends were 5 bases for V and 6 bases for J; bases not matched to a gene: 10. The germline V gene encodes CDR1 MDHEN and CDR2 SYDVKM. The CDR3 bases are TGTGCCAGCAGTGATTCGCGGGACAGGGCTTCCGGGGAGCTGTTTTTT. Protein: CASSDSRDRASGELFF.

The chain carries TRBV28 and TRBJ2-6; no clear D gene. This CDR3 is built from 15 residues. Per the germline V gene, CDR1 is MDHEN and CDR2 is SYDVKM. Trimming stripped 5 bases from V and 2 bases from J, with 10 bases between. This CDR3 reads CASSPPPAGANVLTF. The CDR3 region has the DNA TGTGCCAGCAGTCCTCCTCCGGCTGGGGCCAACGTCCTGACTTTC.

The V gene is TRBV4-3, the J gene TRBJ2-1; TRBD2 matches 12 bases. Trimming cost V 3 bases and J 0 bases; bases outside gene matches: 18. The CDR3 has 22 amino acids. Germline-derived CDR1 and CDR2 are LGHNA and YSLEER. The CDR3 DNA follows: TGCGCCAGCAGCCAGACCCTTGCTAGCGGGGGGGCGAAACTGGACTCCTACAATGAGCAGTTCTTC. The encoded protein is CASSQTLASGGAKLDSYNEQFF.

This chain uses TRBV14 with TRBJ2-1; 8 nucleotides line up with TRBD1. The germline CDR1 and CDR2 sequences are SGHDN and FVKESK. The CDR3 sequence is 13 residues long. The J segment lost 4 bases and the V segment lost 6 bases, leaving 2 bases of the junction unmatched. The CDR3 coding sequence is TGTGCCAGCAGTCGGGACAGGTACAATGAGCAGTTCTTC. Encoded protein: CASSRDRYNEQFF. The complete variable domain, with remaining parts taken from reference TRBV14 and TRBJ2-1, reads EAGVTQFPSHSVIEKGQTVTLRCDPISGHDNLYWYRRVMGKEIKFLLHFVKESKQDESGMPNNRFLAERTGGTYSTLKVQPAELEDSGVYFCASSRDRYNEQFFGPGTRLTVL.

In its sample, this clone was seen a few times. The rearrangement joins TRBV11-2 to TRBJ2-5, with 9 bases aligning to TRBD2. The germline gives CDR1 SGHAT, CDR2 FQNNGV. V lost 5 bases and J lost 4; bases outside the gene matches: 5. The CDR3 is 14 amino acids. CDR3 in DNA: TGTGCCAGCAGCGCTAATAGCGGGGGAGAGACCCAGTACTTC. It translates to CASSANSGGETQYF.

The V gene is TRBV4-1, the J gene TRBJ2-7; 11 positions agree with TRBD1. Trimming at V came to 4 bases and at J to 7 bases, leaving 6 bases not matched to a gene. In germline, CDR1 is MGHRA, CDR2 YSYEKL. The CDR3 contains 14 residues. The CDR3 here is CASSRGQGAGEQYF. CDR3 sequence (DNA): TGCGCCAGCAGCCGCGGACAGGGGGCTGGTGAGCAGTACTTC.

The V gene is TRBV29-1, the J gene TRBJ1-3; no clear D. Germline V lookup: CDR1 SQVTM, CDR2 ANQGSEA. Trimming stripped 7 bases from V and 0 bases from J, with 13 bases between. CDR3 length: 14 amino acids. CDR3 sequence: CSAASTISGNTIYF. CDR3 bases: TGCAGCGCTGCCTCGACAATCTCTGGAAACACCATATATTTT. Full variable domain (rest looked up from reference TRBV29-1 and TRBJ1-3): SAVISQKPSRDICQRGTSLTIQCQVDSQVTMMFWYRQQPGQSLTLIATANQGSEATYESGFVIDKFPISRPNLTFSTLTVSNMSPEDSSIYLCSAASTISGNTIYFGEGSWLTVV.

This chain joins TRBV7-2 and TRBJ1-2; tentatively, D is TRBD1 (6 bases). The CDR3 has 15 residues. V lost 4 bases and J 1 base, leaving 13 bases between the germline ends. The germline V gene has CDR1 SGHTA and CDR2 FQGNSA. As DNA, the CDR3 is TGTGCCAGCAGCTCAAACAGGGAACTTAACTATGGCTACACCTTC. The encoded protein is CASSSNRELNYGYTF.

This clone was observed a handful of times. This chain connects TRBV18 to TRBJ1-2; TRBD1 might be the D (5 bases). Between the trimmed V and J ends, which lost 2 bases and 6 bases, there was a span of 10 bases. The germline V gene has CDR1 KGHSH and CDR2 LQKENI. CDR3 length: 13 residues. Here the CDR3 reads CASSPDSRHGYTF. For the CDR3, the DNA is TGTGCCAGCTCACCAGACAGTCGACATGGCTACACCTTC.

J is TRBJ1-2 and V is TRBV4-3; a weak D match, TRBD1 (5 bases). This CDR3 has 15 residues. Trimming pared 0 bases from V and 4 bases from J, leaving 12 bases between. In germline, CDR1 is LGHNA, CDR2 YSLEER. DNA of the CDR3: TGCGCCAGCAGCCAAGATTTATCCGGGACCTATGGCTACACCTTC. Encoded protein: CASSQDLSGTYGYTF.

The gene calls are TRBV5-4 and TRBJ1-1; possibly TRBD1 for D (5 bases). V lost 6 bases and J 0 bases, leaving 15 bases between the germline ends. The CDR3 contains 15 residues. Looked up from germline, CDR1 is SGHNT and CDR2 is YYREEE (reference sequence). The CDR3 region is CASTSGGNMNTEAFF. CDR3 coding DNA: TGTGCCAGCACCTCGGGGGGGAATATGAACACTGAAGCTTTCTTT.

V and J are TRBV7-2 and TRBJ1-6; D call uncertain. The CDR3 totals 13 residues. Germline loops: CDR1 SGHTA, CDR2 FQGNSA. Trimming took 5 bases from V and 9 from J, leaving 11 bases between them. The CDR3 region is CASSARLGSPLHF. DNA for the CDR3: TGTGCCAGCAGCGCAAGGCTTGGTTCACCCCTCCACTTT.

The chain combines TRBV7-2 with TRBJ1-5; D remains ambiguous. This CDR3 contains 14 residues. V lost 1 base and J 1 base, leaving 5 bases between the germline ends. Looked up from germline, CDR1 is SGHTA and CDR2 is FQGNSA. The CDR3 DNA sequence: TGTGCCAGCAGCTTAGAAACCAGCAATCAGCCCCAGCATTTT. Translation gives CASSLETSNQPQHF.

The rearrangement uses TRBV6-1 and TRBJ1-1, with unresolved D. The V end was cut by 5 bases, the J end by 8 bases, with 18 bases between. Per the germline V gene, CDR1 is MNHNS and CDR2 is SASEGT. The CDR3 totals 14 residues. The CDR3 DNA sequence: TGTGCCAGCAGTCACATCATCCCCGACCCCGAAGCTTTCTTT. Translated, it gives CASSHIIPDPEAFF.

This chain links TRBV6-6 with TRBJ2-1; D possibly corresponds to TRBD2 (5 bases). CDR1 and CDR2 (germline): MNHNY, SVGAGI (reference sequence). The CDR3 contains 13 residues. V lost 1 base to trimming and J lost 9 bases, with 10 bases between them. The DNA for the CDR3 is TGTGCCAGCAGTTACTTAGGGAGAGGTGAGCAGTTCTTC. Protein product: CASSYLGRGEQFF.

This clone has only a few counts. The chain carries TRBV19 and TRBJ2-3; 9 bases match TRBD2. The germline V gene encodes CDR1 LNHDA and CDR2 SQIVND (reference sequence). After removal of 3 bases from V and 2 bases from J, the junction contained 6 bases not matched to a gene. The CDR3 is made up of 16 amino acids. The CDR3 DNA sequence: TGTGCCAGTAGTATCCTAGCGGGGTTGTCCACAGATACGCAGTATTTT. Translation: CASSILAGLSTDTQYF.

J is TRBJ2-3 and V is TRBV5-6; the D call may be TRBD1 or TRBD2 (5 bases each). Trimming cost V 4 bases and J 0 bases, with 15 bases left between them. Germline CDR1 is SGHDT and CDR2 is YYEEEE. The CDR3 consists of 16 residues. CDR3 residues: CASSPNTGASTDTQYF. CDR3 sequence (DNA): TGTGCCAGCAGCCCAAATACCGGGGCCAGCACAGATACGCAGTATTTT.

This clone was recorded a few times. V is TRBV9 and J is TRBJ1-1; D is perhaps TRBD1 (5 bases). Trimming removed 0 bases from V and 3 bases from J, with 12 bases in between. The V gene's germline CDR1 is SGDLS and CDR2 YYNGEE. This CDR3 is built from 15 residues. The CDR3, as DNA: TGTGCCAGCAGCGTAGGCCAGGGAGATCACACTGAAGCTTTCTTT. It is translated as CASSVGQGDHTEAFF.

This chain uses TRBV2 with TRBJ2-7; D is possibly TRBD1 (5 bases). This CDR3 contains 16 residues. V lost 0 bases to trimming and J lost 3 bases, with 15 bases between them. CDR1 and CDR2 (germline): SNHLY, FYNNEI. The chain's CDR3 is CASSEALPPRVYEQYF. The CDR3 DNA reads TGTGCCAGCAGTGAAGCGCTTCCCCCCAGGGTCTACGAGCAGTACTTC.

J is TRBJ2-1 and V is TRBV5-3; D unresolved. TRBV5-3 is designated an ORF whose function remains uncertain. The CDR3 length is 13 residues. Trimming left V 6 bases short and J 0 bases short, with 7 bases between. The CDR3 protein is CARTPTSYNEQFF. DNA of the CDR3: TGTGCCAGAACCCCAACCTCCTACAATGAGCAGTTCTTC.

The V gene is TRBV6-1, the J gene TRBJ1-2, with D possibly TRBD1 on 5 matching bases. The CDR3 runs 14 residues. Germline CDR1 MNHNS, CDR2 SASEGT. The V end was cut by 6 bases, the J end by 3 bases, with 14 bases between. CDR3 nucleotides: TGTGCCAGCAGCAAGACAGCCTTAGACTATGGCTACACCTTC. This gives the protein CASSKTALDYGYTF.

The V and J genes are TRBV25-1 and TRBJ2-5; 8 nucleotides line up with TRBD1. Germline CDR1 and CDR2: MGHDK and SYGVNS. The CDR3 runs to 13 residues. V was clipped by 3 bases and J by 4 bases; unmatched bases: 1. CDR3 protein: CASSDRGRETQYF. In DNA, the CDR3 is TGTGCCAGCAGTGACAGGGGGCGAGAGACCCAGTACTTC.

This rearrangement joins TRBV13 to TRBJ2-1, with 10 bases lining up with TRBD2. Germline lookup yields CDR1 PRHDT and CDR2 FYEKMQ (reference sequence). Losses at the gene ends were 3 bases for V and 10 bases for J; bases not matched to a gene: 9. The CDR3 contains 15 residues. The CDR3 spells CASSLSGGAGDEQFF. The CDR3 bases are TGTGCCAGCAGCTTGAGCGGGGGGGCAGGAGACGAGCAGTTCTTC.

The chain joins TRBV5-4 to TRBJ2-3; the D call may be TRBD1 or TRBD2 (6 bases each). Germline CDR1 is SGHNT and CDR2 is YYREEE (reference sequence). With 0 bases removed from V and 2 bases from J, the gap between germline ends came to 16 bases. CDR3 size: 17 residues. In DNA, the CDR3 is TGTGCCAGCAGCTTGGCTGGCTCGGGGGCGACCACAGATACGCAGTATTTT. It is translated as CASSLAGSGATTDTQYF.